The T cell receptor beta chain under discussion was sequenced for a study of blood T cell repertoires in COVID-19. For the study at large: Researchers got acute and convalescent COVID-19 samples from the United States, Italy and Spain. T cells, B-cell-depleted T cells, or PBMCs provided the cDNA or gDNA that served as material.

The germline gives CDR1 DFQATT, CDR2 SNEGSKA (reference sequence). The CDR3 is 17 residues long. V lost 3 bases and J lost 2; bases outside the gene matches: 11. In the authors' methods: Counts of nucleated cells, estimated from reference gene primer amplification, were obtained. Using immunoSEQ multiplex PCR, the repertoire was profiled, and TCRdb retains in-frame clones only, with some absent. The DNA gave D and trimming, while V, J and clone size come from that table. The sample includes about 290,000 clones, just under 85% of them seen just once. This chain uses TRBV20-1 with TRBJ2-1, with 9 positions matching TRBD2. Source material: peripheral blood. The TCR originated in a woman in her forties or fifties with active or convalescent COVID-19. Here the CDR3 DNA reads TGCAGTGCTAGTATCGTCGGAGTAGCGGGAGCCTACAATGAGCAGTTCTTC. Its translation is CSASIVGVAGAYNEQFF.